The rows below give T cell receptor beta chains drawn from one sample of a study of regulatory T cells in long-lasting Graves disease. TCRdb recomputed calls from the multiplex PCR reads with MiXCR, one row per CDR3 protein. This sample yields around 250,000 distinct CDR3 sequences, of which roughly 18% are seen a single time; less than 15% belongs to the top ten. These data were likewise used in another study, on T cells in Graves' hyperthyroidism and ophthalmopathy.

The specimen was peripheral blood mononuclear cells (PBMCs), collected at new diagnosis, from a patient treated with antithyroid drugs. These receptors came from a woman aged 30 to 39 with Graves disease. The CDR3 runs from the conserved cysteine through the conserved F or W. Each record gives: V gene, clone size, J gene, D gene, CDR3 protein, CDR3 DNA. D genes are given only for firm matches. Rows may omit the clone size; those that give it use once, few, many or a size class.

>TRBV7-3|many|TRBJ2-1|TRBD1
CASSLTRDRGNEQFF
TGTGCCAGCAGCTTGACTCGGGACAGGGGCAATGAGCAGTTCTTC
>TRBV6-2/TRBV6-3|few|TRBJ2-7|TRBD1
CASSYGQGKAYEQYF
TGTGCCAGCAGTTACGGACAGGGGAAAGCCTACGAGCAGTACTTC
>TRBV27|many|TRBJ1-1|TRBD1
CASSLVQGAGEAFF
TGTGCCAGCAGTTTGGTCCAGGGGGCAGGTGAAGCTTTCTTT
>TRBV4-1|many|TRBJ1-5|NA
CASSQLYSNQPQHF
TGCGCCAGCAGCCAACTTTATAGCAATCAGCCCCAGCATTTT
>TRBV16|many|TRBJ1-1|TRBD1
CASSPLQGQGAGEAFF
TGTGCCAGCAGCCCCCTCCAGGGACAGGGGGCTGGTGAAGCTTTCTTT
>TRBV3-1|many|TRBJ2-3|NA
CASSRRPAGPSTDTQYF
TGTGCCAGCAGCCGTCGCCCGGCGGGACCTAGCACAGATACGCAGTATTTT
>TRBV10-2|many|TRBJ2-7|NA
CASLQSGVYEQYF
TGCGCCAGCCTTCAGAGTGGGGTCTACGAGCAGTACTTC
>TRBV11-2|many|TRBJ1-1|NA
CASSGLWGGGEAFF
TGTGCCAGCAGCGGGCTCTGGGGGGGAGGTGAAGCTTTCTTT
>TRBV6-5|once|TRBJ2-3|TRBD2
CASSFERGSSTDTQYF
TGTGCCAGCAGTTTCGAGCGGGGATCCAGCACAGATACGCAGTATTTT
>TRBV19|few|TRBJ2-3|NA
CASSIGGGGRSDTQYF
TGTGCCAGTAGTATAGGAGGCGGGGGCAGGTCGGATACGCAGTATTTT
>TRBV10-3|NA|TRBJ1-6|NA
CAISESKAISSYNSPLHF
TGTGCCATCAGTGAGTCGAAAGCGATTAGCTCCTATAATTCACCCCTCCACTTT
>TRBV5-1|many|TRBJ2-7|TRBD1
CASSVSGTGHYEQYF
TGTGCCAGCAGCGTATCCGGGACAGGACACTACGAGCAGTACTTC
>TRBV12-3/TRBV12-4|many|TRBJ2-1|NA
CASSLSGGEQFF
TGTGCCAGCAGCCTCTCAGGCGGTGAGCAGTTCTTC
>TRBV4-2|few|TRBJ2-1|TRBD2
CASSQPLAGGPNEQFF
TGTGCCAGCAGCCAACCACTAGCGGGGGGGCCTAATGAGCAGTTCTTC
>TRBV7-2|many|TRBJ1-1|NA
CASSLSGGNTEAFF
TGTGCCAGCAGCTTATCAGGTGGGAACACTGAAGCTTTCTTT
>TRBV29-1|many|TRBJ2-4|NA
CSVVQGGNIQYF
TGCAGCGTTGTCCAGGGAGGAAACATTCAGTACTTC
>TRBV11-2|many|TRBJ1-1|NA
CASRSWGRVNTEAFF
TGTGCCAGCAGGTCGTGGGGGAGGGTGAACACTGAAGCTTTCTTT
>TRBV20-1|many|TRBJ2-2|TRBD2
CSARSELAGRNTGELFF
TGCAGTGCTAGATCTGAACTAGCGGGGAGGAACACCGGGGAGCTGTTTTTT
>TRBV7-2|many|TRBJ1-1|NA
CASTDLGAPAFF
TGTGCCAGCACCGATTTAGGGGCGCCAGCTTTCTTT
>TRBV7-3|many|TRBJ2-1|NA
CASSLTNSGPNEQFF
TGTGCCAGCAGCTTAACAAACTCAGGCCCCAATGAGCAGTTCTTC
>TRBV6-1|few|TRBJ2-5|NA
CASNLSLRETQYF
TGTGCCAGCAACCTTAGCCTTAGGGAGACCCAGTACTTC
>TRBV20-1|many|TRBJ2-3|TRBD2
CSAIPLSGGATDTQYF
TGCAGTGCCATCCCCCTAAGCGGGGGGGCCACAGATACGCAGTATTTT
>TRBV7-2|many|TRBJ2-7|TRBD2
CASSANPTSGSTYEQYF
TGTGCCAGCAGCGCCAATCCTACTAGCGGTTCTACCTACGAGCAGTACTTC
>TRBV5-1|many|TRBJ2-3|NA
CASSAGSQLLNTQYF
TGCGCCAGCAGCGCTGGCAGTCAGCTCTTGAATACGCAGTATTTT
>TRBV15|many|TRBJ2-1|TRBD2
CATSRGIAGGENEQFF
TGTGCCACCAGCAGAGGCATAGCGGGGGGTGAGAATGAGCAGTTCTTC
>TRBV5-6|many|TRBJ2-2|NA
CASSLVDGNTGELFF
TGTGCCAGCAGCTTGGTTGACGGAAACACCGGGGAGCTGTTTTTT
>TRBV3-1|many|TRBJ1-2|TRBD1
CASSTTGGYTF
TGTGCCAGCAGCACGACAGGGGGCTACACCTTC
>TRBV20-1|many|TRBJ1-1|TRBD1
CSARAGTGNTEAFF
TGCAGTGCTAGAGCCGGGACAGGGAACACTGAAGCTTTCTTT
>TRBV7-3|few|TRBJ2-2|TRBD1
CASSPDRGHRTGELFF
TGTGCCAGCAGCCCAGACAGGGGGCATCGGACCGGGGAGCTGTTTTTT
>TRBV20-1|many|TRBJ1-1|TRBD1
CSANRGQGNTEAFF
TGCAGTGCTAACAGGGGACAGGGGAACACTGAAGCTTTCTTT
>TRBV3-1|many|TRBJ1-5|NA
CASSQSAGSNQPQHF
TGTGCCAGCAGCCAGTCCGCAGGTAGCAATCAGCCCCAGCATTTT
>TRBV5-1|many|TRBJ1-1|NA
CASSLARLNTEAFF
TGTGCCAGCAGTTTAGCCAGGTTGAACACTGAAGCTTTCTTT
>TRBV12-3/TRBV12-4|many|TRBJ1-6|NA
CASSFGQSNSPLHF
TGTGCCAGCAGCTTCGGACAGTCGAACTCACCCCTCCACTTT
>TRBV2|many|TRBJ1-6|TRBD1
CAFHRTGLDSPLHF
TGTGCCTTCCACCGGACAGGGCTGGATTCACCCCTCCACTTT
>TRBV12-3/TRBV12-4|NA|TRBJ2-7|NA
CASSSSARTYEQYF
TGTGCCAGCAGTTCTAGCGCGAGGACCTACGAGCAGTACTTC
>TRBV2|NA|TRBJ1-1|TRBD1
CASEDRGNTEAFF
TGTGCCAGCGAGGACAGGGGGAACACTGAAGCTTTCTTT
>TRBV20-1|many|TRBJ1-4|NA
CSAREAGATNEKLFF
TGCAGTGCTAGAGAGGCGGGAGCAACTAATGAAAAACTGTTTTTT
>TRBV11-2|many|TRBJ1-6|NA
CASSLTVGDYSPLHF
TGTGCCAGCAGTCTAACCGTTGGGGATTATTCACCCCTCCACTTT
>TRBV7-2|many|TRBJ2-7|TRBD1
CASSQTGLVSYEQYF
TGTGCCAGCAGCCAGACAGGGTTAGTCTCCTACGAGCAGTACTTC
>TRBV7-7|many|TRBJ2-5|TRBD1
CASSSGTGVQETQYF
TGTGCTAGCAGCTCAGGGACAGGGGTACAAGAGACCCAGTACTTC
>TRBV27|many|TRBJ2-1|TRBD2
CASIRSPRTSGGLSSYNEQFF
TGTGCCAGCATTCGATCTCCACGGACTAGCGGGGGGTTGAGCTCCTACAATGAGCAGTTCTTC
>TRBV20-1|many|TRBJ1-1|TRBD1
CSASQGAMNTEAFF
TGCAGTGCTAGTCAGGGGGCGATGAACACTGAAGCTTTCTTT
>TRBV2|many|TRBJ2-6|NA
CASRGDLSGANVLTF
TGTGCCAGCAGGGGCGACCTCTCTGGGGCCAACGTCCTGACTTTC
>TRBV7-2|many|TRBJ1-4|NA
CASSLQPREKLFF
TGTGCCAGCAGCTTACAACCGAGAGAAAAACTGTTTTTT
>TRBV19|many|TRBJ1-1|NA
CASRGGVGNTEAFF
TGTGCCAGTAGGGGGGGGGTTGGGAACACTGAAGCTTTCTTT
>TRBV5-6|many|TRBJ1-1|TRBD1
CASNRQGRAEAFF
TGTGCCAGCAACCGACAGGGCCGGGCTGAAGCTTTCTTT
>TRBV20-1|many|TRBJ1-1|NA
CSASPGASGLMNTEAFF
TGCAGTGCTAGCCCCGGCGCATCTGGGTTAATGAACACTGAAGCTTTCTTT